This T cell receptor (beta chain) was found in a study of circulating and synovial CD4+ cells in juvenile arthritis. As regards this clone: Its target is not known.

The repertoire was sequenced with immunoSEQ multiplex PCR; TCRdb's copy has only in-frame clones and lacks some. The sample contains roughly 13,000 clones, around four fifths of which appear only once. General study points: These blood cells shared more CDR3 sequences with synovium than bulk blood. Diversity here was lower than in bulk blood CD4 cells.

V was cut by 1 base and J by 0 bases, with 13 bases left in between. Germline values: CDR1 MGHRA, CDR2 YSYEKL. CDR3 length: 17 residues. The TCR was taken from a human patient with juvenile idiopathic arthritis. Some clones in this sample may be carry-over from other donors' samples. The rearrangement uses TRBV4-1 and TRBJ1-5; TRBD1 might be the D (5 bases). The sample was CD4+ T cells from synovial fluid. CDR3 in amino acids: CASSQGRGTSSNQPQHF. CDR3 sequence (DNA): TGCGCCAGCAGCCAAGGGAGGGGAACGAGTAGCAATCAGCCCCAGCATTTT.